This T cell receptor beta chain was sequenced during a study of shared clonotypes between healthy human individuals. Assay: immunoSEQ multiplex PCR; the TCRdb copy retains only in-frame clones and omits some. Among hundreds of thousands of clones listed, around four fifths were seen once. Trimming at V came to 3 bases and at J to 4 bases, leaving 1 base not matched to a gene. This CDR3 is 15 amino acids long. CDR1 is LNHDA, CDR2 SQIVND, per germline (reference sequence). With respect to this clone: This same CDR3 is encoded by further DNA sequences in the sample.

Source material: memory CD4+ T cells sorted from blood. Subset noted: CD45RA-negative fraction. The sequence was obtained from a woman aged 25 to 45 in good health. This sequence joins TRBV19 and TRBJ2-2, with 11 nucleotides matching TRBD2. The CDR3 reads CASSIGTSGTGELFF. The CDR3 nucleotides are TGTGCCAGTAGTATTGGGACTAGCGGCACCGGGGAGCTGTTTTTT.